These 7 T cell receptor beta chains were all obtained from the same sample, sequenced in a study of T cells in Graves' hyperthyroidism and ophthalmopathy (dated 2019 in TCRdb). Library prep was done by multiplex PCR. Instrument on record: Illumina HiSeq 2000. The TCR beta CDR3 regions were amplified from RNA transcripts. The TCR CDR3 was subjected to a first round of RT-PCR using the HTBI primer set and the Qiagen OneStep RT-PCR kit. TCRdb applied fastp at Q25 and MiXCR to the public reads, then kept only in-frame beta chains. Each entry merges the rows of one CDR3 protein and shows their most common DNA and genes. This sample holds approximately 430,000 distinct CDR3 sequences; 15% to 17% were observed only once. Around 14% of the sample lies in the top ten. Material: blood. The source is a woman younger than 35 with Graves' hyperthyroidism.

This clonotype was detected many times. This rearrangement joins TRBV2 to TRBJ2-1; possibly TRBD1 for D (6 bases). Germline loops: CDR1 SNHLY, CDR2 FYNNEI. With 2 bases removed from V and 9 bases from J, the gap between germline ends came to 14 bases. CDR3 length: 14 residues. CDR3 amino acids: CASSESHREGEQFF. CDR3 DNA: TGTGCCAGCAGTGAATCCCACAGGGAAGGTGAGCAGTTCTTC. Full variable domain (missing parts from reference TRBV2 and TRBJ2-1): EPEVTQTPSHQVTQMGQEVILRCVPISNHLYFYWYRQILGQKVEFLVSFYNNEISEKSEIFDDQFSVERPDGSNFTLKIRSTKLEDSAMYFCASSESHREGEQFFGPGTRLTVL.

Many counts were recorded for this clonotype. This chain connects TRBV5-1 to TRBJ1-2; 8 nucleotides match TRBD1. This CDR3 is 15 amino acids long. Looked up from germline, CDR1 is SGHRS and CDR2 is YFSETQ. After removal of 2 bases from V and 1 base from J, the junction contained 4 bases not matched to a gene. The CDR3, as DNA: TGCGCCAGCAGCTTCCGGACAGGGAGTAACTATGGCTACACCTTC. This sequence encodes CASSFRTGSNYGYTF.

Many counts were recorded for this clonotype. The chain joins TRBV20-1 to TRBJ2-4, with a possible D match to TRBD2 (6 bases). The V end was cut by 5 bases, the J end by 0 bases, with 14 bases between. Germline CDR1 reads DFQATT; CDR2 reads SNEGSKA (reference sequence). The CDR3 length is 15 residues. The CDR3 DNA follows: TGCAGTGCTCCGTGGCGGGACCTAGCCAAAAACATTCAGTACTTC. Residues: CSAPWRDLAKNIQYF.

V gene TRBV7-2 combines with J gene TRBJ2-7, with D perhaps TRBD1 (7 bases). CDR3 length equals 15 residues. Per germline, CDR1 SGHTA and CDR2 FQGNSA. V was trimmed by 5 bases and J by 0 bases, leaving 14 bases between them. The CDR3 nucleotides read TGTGCCAGCAGCCGCGGGACAGACCTCTCCTACGAGCAGTACTTC. This gives the protein CASSRGTDLSYEQYF.

The chain has TRBV5-1 and TRBJ2-7, with 8 nucleotides matching TRBD1. The CDR3 totals 16 residues. Germline assignment: CDR1 SGHRS and CDR2 YFSETQ. Unmatched junction bases numbered 11, after V lost 4 bases and J lost 2 bases. The CDR3 DNA is TGCGCCAGCAGCGTTGACAGGGGACCTCCGCCCTACGAGCAGTACTTC. Protein product: CASSVDRGPPPYEQYF.

This clonotype was counted ten times or more. The rearrangement links TRBV20-1 to TRBJ2-7; 9 positions agree with TRBD1. The CDR3 contains 12 residues. The V gene's germline CDR1 is DFQATT and CDR2 SNEGSKA (reference sequence). Trimming removed 3 bases from V and 5 bases from J; junction bases left unmatched: 2. The CDR3 is CSARDRGHEQYF. CDR3 nucleotide sequence: TGCAGTGCTAGGGACAGGGGCCACGAGCAGTACTTC.

The sample holds many counts of this clonotype. The rearrangement uses TRBV2 and TRBJ1-4; 8 bases are shared with TRBD1. This CDR3 has 13 amino acids. V shed 11 bases, J shed 7 bases, and the junction held 9 bases outside the gene matches. Per the germline V gene, CDR1 is SNHLY and CDR2 is FYNNEI. The CDR3 bases are TGTGCCTCAGGGGGCAGGGGTGTTGAAAAACTGTTTTTT. It specifies CASGGRGVEKLFF.